The sample holds a few counts of the clone carrying this T cell receptor beta chain. Its antigen remains unidentified. These data come from a study of T cells in narcolepsy. Study in general: Donors had narcolepsy type 1 or type 2, or were healthy controls.

V shed 5 bases and J shed 6 bases, with 22 bases lying between them. Germline V lookup: CDR1 MDHEN, CDR2 SYDVKM. The CDR3 is 16 amino acids. Findings and limits, study-wide: HCRT-specific and TRIB2-specific autoreactive clonotypes appeared among same-patient CSF and blood CD4+ clonotypes. Some memory CD4+ repertoires had no autoreactive clone sequences. Blood of same and different patients, but not healthy controls, reportedly held recurring autoreactive clonotypes.

Sequencing was performed with immunoSEQ multiplex PCR; in TCRdb, only in-frame clones are kept and a portion is missing. The sample has some 25,000 clones, approximately 83% seen once. Sequences were obtained from CD45RA- memory CD4+ T cells from PBMCs. This clonotype was obtained from a human donor with narcolepsy. This rearrangement joins TRBV28 to TRBJ1-1; a weak D match, TRBD1 (5 bases). The CDR3 nucleotides are TGTGCCAGCAGTCGCGGGGACCTCTTCGGGGTGGCTGAAGCTTTCTTT. Translated, it gives CASSRGDLFGVAEAFF.